One and the same sample provided the 20 T cell receptor beta chains below, sequenced in a study of cytomegalovirus exposure and HLA in healthy donors listed by TCRdb under 2017. Library preparation used the immunoSEQ multiplex PCR assay. A mixture of 60 forward primers for TCR Vbeta segments and 13 reverse primers for TCR Jbeta segments was used in the multiplex PCR. The table was pulled from immuneACCESS by TCRdb, which kept in-frame rearrangements only. Such tables lose some clones; where checked, under half of the loss comes from unresolved V genes, and the rest has no known cause. The sample's table lists a count of about 42,000 clones. The ten biggest clones cover 1% to 1.5% of the sample. Sequenced sample: PBMCs. Source of these receptors: a man aged 25 to 45 in good health and CMV-seronegative.

V usage is TRBV19 and J usage is TRBJ1-1, with 7 bases that match TRBD1. CDR3 length: 15 residues. J was trimmed by 0 bases and V by 2 bases; bases with no gene match: 3. Germline loops: CDR1 LNHDA, CDR2 SQIVND (reference sequence). The CDR3 DNA reads as TGTGCCAGTAGTATAACAGGGGAAATGAACACTGAAGCTTTCTTT. Translation: CASSITGEMNTEAFF.

As DNA, the CDR3 is TGTGCCAGCAGCTCGGACGGCACAGGGTACCCTCGAGAGACCCAGTACTTC. Translated, it gives CASSSDGTGYPRETQYF. The chain joins TRBV7-6 to TRBJ2-5, with D maybe TRBD1 (6 bases). In germline, CDR1 is SGHVS, CDR2 FNYEAQ. The CDR3 length is 17 residues. Trimming pared 4 bases from V and 4 bases from J, leaving 22 bases between.

The chain employs TRBV18 and TRBJ1-6; D gene unclear. This CDR3 is 13 amino acids long. With 3 bases removed from V and 7 bases from J, the gap between germline ends came to 7 bases. From germline, CDR1 is KGHSH and CDR2 LQKENI. CDR3 DNA: TGTGCCAGCTCACCCTTGGAGAATTCACCCCTCCACTTT. Translating gives CASSPLENSPLHF. Together with reference TRBV18 and TRBJ1-6, the CDR3 gives the full variable domain: NAGVMQNPRHLVRRRGQEARLRCSPMKGHSHVYWYRQLPEEGLKFMVYLQKENIIDESGMPKERFSAEFPKEGPSILRIQQVVRGDSAAYFCASSPLENSPLHFGNGTRLTVT.

V and J are TRBV20-1 and TRBJ1-4; no firm D call. V dropped 7 bases and J dropped 7 bases, with 10 bases sitting between them. CDR1 and CDR2 from the germline V gene are DFQATT and SNEGSKA (reference sequence). The CDR3 length is 11 residues. CDR3 amino acids: CSVDSGEKLFF. In DNA form, the CDR3 reads TGCAGTGTTGACTCTGGTGAAAAACTGTTTTTT.

The CDR3 sequence is CASSQDNRASGVNEQFF. The CDR3 DNA sequence: TGCGCCAGCAGCCAAGATAACCGGGCTAGCGGGGTCAATGAGCAGTTCTTC. The chain combines TRBV4-3 with TRBJ2-1; 9 nucleotides line up with TRBD2. This CDR3 is built from 17 residues. V was clipped by 0 bases and J by 6 bases; unmatched bases: 9. CDR1 is LGHNA and CDR2 is YSLEER in the germline V gene.

The chain combines TRBV4-1 with TRBJ2-7; 14 bases match TRBD2. Trimming removed 1 base from V and 5 bases from J; junction bases left unmatched: 10. CDR1 and CDR2 (germline): MGHRA, YSYEKL. This CDR3 contains 18 residues. This chain's CDR3 is CASSQGGLAGDGRNEQYF. CDR3 nucleotide sequence: TGCGCCAGCAGCCAAGGGGGACTAGCGGGAGACGGGAGGAACGAGCAGTACTTC.

The V and J genes are TRBV14 and TRBJ2-5; D uncertain. Germline V lookup: CDR1 SGHDN, CDR2 FVKESK. V lost 6 bases and J lost 5, with 13 bases in between. This CDR3 comprises 13 residues. The DNA for the CDR3 is TGTGCCAGCAGTCGAACGGTTTGGGAGACCCAGTACTTC. This gives the protein CASSRTVWETQYF.

The chain links TRBV6-1 to TRBJ2-7; 8 positions agree with TRBD1. With V trimmed by 8 bases and J by 4 bases, 10 bases remained unmatched. CDR3 length equals 14 residues. Germline V gene data show CDR1 as MNHNS and CDR2 as SASEGT. The CDR3 DNA follows: TGTGCCAGCGCCCGAGTGGACAGGGAATACGAGCAGTACTTC. Its protein product is CASARVDREYEQYF.

V gene TRBV7-9 combines with J gene TRBJ2-7, with TRBD2 matching 8 bases. Germline assignment: CDR1 SEHNR and CDR2 FQNEAQ (reference sequence). The CDR3 extends over 15 amino acids. J was trimmed by 3 bases and V by 5 bases; bases with no gene match: 9. The CDR3: CASSSRLASVYEQYF. CDR3 nucleotide sequence: TGTGCCAGCAGCAGCCGACTAGCGAGTGTCTACGAGCAGTACTTC.

The rearrangement joins TRBV19 to TRBJ1-1; D may be TRBD1 (5 bases). The V end lost 0 bases, the J end lost 1 base, and 9 bases lay between the germline ends. The CDR3 totals 15 residues. Per germline, CDR1 LNHDA and CDR2 SQIVND (reference sequence). The CDR3 spells CASSIDQGWNTEAFF. The CDR3 nucleotides are TGTGCCAGTAGTATAGATCAGGGATGGAACACTGAAGCTTTCTTT.

V gene TRBV7-2 combines with J gene TRBJ2-7, with 8 bases aligning to TRBD2. The CDR3 contains 17 residues. Germline assignment: CDR1 SGHTA and CDR2 FQGNSA. CDR3 amino acids: CATSPTSPSGSGYEQYF. CDR3 coding DNA: TGTGCTACCAGCCCAACGTCCCCCAGCGGGAGTGGCTACGAGCAGTACTTC.

This chain links TRBV6-6 with TRBJ1-2; TRBD1 matches at 8 bases. With 4 bases clipped from V and 8 bases from J, the junction kept 6 bases outside the gene matches. The CDR3 covers 13 residues. Germline lookup yields CDR1 MNHNY and CDR2 SVGAGI (reference sequence). The CDR3 protein is CASSSQGAGGYTF. CDR3 sequence (DNA): TGTGCCAGCAGTTCCCAGGGGGCAGGGGGCTACACCTTC.

The chain uses TRBV4-3 and TRBJ2-1; 11 bases map to TRBD2. Germline assignment: CDR1 LGHNA and CDR2 YSLEER. The CDR3 totals 15 residues. V shed 0 bases, J shed 6 bases, and the junction held 1 base outside the gene matches. The CDR3 DNA is TGCGCCAGCAGCCAAGAAACTAGCGGGAGCAATGAGCAGTTCTTC. As protein: CASSQETSGSNEQFF.

The chain couples TRBV4-2 to TRBJ2-7; 12 nucleotides agree with TRBD2. Germline V lookup: CDR1 LGHNA, CDR2 YNFKEQ. With V trimmed by 3 bases and J by 3 bases, 6 bases remained unmatched. This CDR3 contains 16 residues. CDR3 residues: CASSQEPSGRGYEQYF. CDR3 nucleotides: TGTGCCAGCAGCCAGGAACCTAGCGGGAGGGGCTACGAGCAGTACTTC.

The J gene is TRBJ2-4, the V gene TRBV2, with a tentative D call TRBD1 (6 bases). The CDR3 contains 14 residues. Germline lookup yields CDR1 SNHLY and CDR2 FYNNEI. Trimming stripped 2 bases from V and 11 bases from J, with 16 bases between. As DNA, the CDR3 is TGTGCCAGCAGTGAACCGTTGCAGGGGCCCCTTCAGTACTTC. Encoded protein: CASSEPLQGPLQYF.

The V call is TRBV5-1, the J call TRBJ2-7; 9 nucleotides line up with TRBD1. Trimming removed 4 bases from V and 5 bases from J; junction bases left unmatched: 13. Germline values: CDR1 SGHRS, CDR2 YFSETQ. This CDR3 has 16 amino acids. The CDR3 nucleotides are TGCGCCAGCAGCAAGGGGGACAGGGATTTCCCCAACGAGCAGTACTTC. Residues: CASSKGDRDFPNEQYF.

The chain is built from TRBV29-1 and TRBJ1-2; D is undetermined. The CDR3 length is 14 residues. Between the trimmed V and J ends, which lost 4 bases and 0 bases, there was a span of 12 bases. Germline CDR1 and CDR2: SQVTM and ANQGSEA. The CDR3 nucleotides are TGCAGCGTTGTCCGGCAGGCCCCTAACTATGGCTACACCTTC. Its protein product is CSVVRQAPNYGYTF. The entire variable domain, with the rest obtained from reference TRBV29-1 and TRBJ1-2, is as follows: SAVISQKPSRDICQRGTSLTIQCQVDSQVTMMFWYRQQPGQSLTLIATANQGSEATYESGFVIDKFPISRPNLTFSTLTVSNMSPEDSSIYLCSVVRQAPNYGYTFGSGTRLTVV.

This chain joins TRBV5-6 and TRBJ2-1; a weak D match, TRBD2 (6 bases). The CDR3 loop spans 14 amino acids. Trimming removed 0 bases at V and 9 bases at J, with 13 bases between. Germline V gene lookup returns CDR1 SGHDT and CDR2 YYEEEE. In nucleotides, the CDR3 is TGTGCCAGCAGCTTGGGACTAGTTGCAGGTGAGCAGTTCTTC. This sequence encodes CASSLGLVAGEQFF.

The chain combines TRBV7-2 with TRBJ1-1, with TRBD1 as a possible D gene (6 bases). Trimming removed 4 bases at V and 6 bases at J, with 15 bases between. The germline CDR1 and CDR2 sequences are SGHTA and FQGNSA. This CDR3 has 14 residues. CDR3 sequence: CASSSRGGAPEAFF. Written as DNA, the CDR3 is TGTGCCAGCAGCTCCCGAGGGGGGGCCCCTGAAGCTTTCTTT.

The gene calls are TRBV19 and TRBJ1-3; possibly TRBD1 for D (5 bases). Germline CDR1 and CDR2: LNHDA and SQIVND (reference sequence). V lost 4 bases to trimming and J lost 4 bases, with 8 bases between them. The CDR3 runs to 13 residues. The CDR3 bases are TGTGCCAGTAGTAGCCACAGGGGAAACACCATATATTTT. It translates to CASSSHRGNTIYF.